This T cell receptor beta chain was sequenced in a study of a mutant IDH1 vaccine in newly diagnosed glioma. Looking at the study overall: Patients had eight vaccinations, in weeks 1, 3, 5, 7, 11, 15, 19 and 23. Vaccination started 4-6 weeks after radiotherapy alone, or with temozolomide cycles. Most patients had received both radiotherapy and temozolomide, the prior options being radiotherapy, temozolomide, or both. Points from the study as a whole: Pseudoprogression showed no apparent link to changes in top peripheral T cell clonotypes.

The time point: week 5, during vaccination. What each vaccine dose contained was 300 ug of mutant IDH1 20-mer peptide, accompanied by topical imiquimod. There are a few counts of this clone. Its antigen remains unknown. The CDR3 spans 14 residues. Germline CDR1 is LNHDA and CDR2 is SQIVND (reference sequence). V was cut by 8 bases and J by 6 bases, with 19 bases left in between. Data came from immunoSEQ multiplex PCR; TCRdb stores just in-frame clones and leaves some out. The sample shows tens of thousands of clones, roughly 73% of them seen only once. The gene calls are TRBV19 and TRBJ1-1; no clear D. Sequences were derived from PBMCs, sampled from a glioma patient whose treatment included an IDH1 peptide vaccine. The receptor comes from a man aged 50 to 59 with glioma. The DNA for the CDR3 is TGTGCCAGTCTTGACGTACGTTTAAGGTCTGAAGCTTTCTTT. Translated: CASLDVRLRSEAFF. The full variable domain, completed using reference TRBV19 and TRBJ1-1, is DGGITQSPKYLFRKEGQNVTLSCEQNLNHDAMYWYRQDPGQGLRLIYYSQIVNDFQKGDIAEGYSVSREKKESFPLTVTSAQKNPTAFYLCASLDVRLRSEAFFGQGTRLTVV.